The rows below give T cell receptor beta chains drawn from one sample of a study of early T cells in non-severe SARS-CoV-2 infection. TCRdb re-derived calls from the 5' RACE reads in MiXCR, one entry per CDR3 protein. The sample has about 60,000 distinct CDR3 sequences; about an eighth are singletons. Material for sequencing was whole blood. These receptors all stem from an adult who was a healthcare worker with PCR-confirmed SARS-CoV-2 infection or an uninfected control (not recorded which). Both conserved end residues are part of each CDR3. Fields, in order: clone size, J gene, V gene, D gene, CDR3 DNA, CDR3 protein. D genes are given only for firm matches. The size entry is marked missing in some rows and otherwise reads once, few, many or a size class.

clone_size: medium-sized; j_call: TRBJ2-1; v_call: TRBV20-1; d_call: TRBD1; cdr3_nt: TGCAGTGCTACTCCAGGGGGCTCCTACAATGAGCAGTTCTTC; cdr3_aa: CSATPGGSYNEQFF
clone_size: many; j_call: TRBJ2-3; v_call: TRBV20-1; d_call: NA; cdr3_nt: TGCAGTGCTGCTTCCGGGATAGCGGCCACAGATACGCAGTATTTT; cdr3_aa: CSAASGIAATDTQYF
clone_size: NA; j_call: TRBJ2-5; v_call: TRBV5-1; d_call: TRBD1; cdr3_nt: TGCGCCAGCAGCTTGGGGGACAGGGATCAAGAGACCCAGTACTTC; cdr3_aa: CASSLGDRDQETQYF
clone_size: NA; j_call: TRBJ2-7; v_call: TRBV29-1; d_call: NA; cdr3_nt: TGCAGCGTCGCACAGGGCGGCTACGAGCAGTACTTC; cdr3_aa: CSVAQGGYEQYF
clone_size: NA; j_call: TRBJ2-3; v_call: TRBV7-3; d_call: NA; cdr3_nt: TGTGCCAGCAGCTCTATGGTCCCCACAGATACGCAGTATTTT; cdr3_aa: CASSSMVPTDTQYF
clone_size: NA; j_call: TRBJ2-3; v_call: TRBV27; d_call: TRBD2; cdr3_nt: TGTGCCAGCAGTCCGGGGGCTAGCGGGAGAGCAGATACGCAGTATTTT; cdr3_aa: CASSPGASGRADTQYF
clone_size: few; j_call: TRBJ1-2; v_call: TRBV28; d_call: TRBD1; cdr3_nt: TGTGCCAGCACCGAGGGGGCCCCAGGGATCTATGGCTACACCTTC; cdr3_aa: CASTEGAPGIYGYTF
clone_size: NA; j_call: TRBJ2-7; v_call: TRBV5-5; d_call: TRBD2; cdr3_nt: TGTGCCAGCAGCACTAGCGGGAGCTCCTACGAGCAGTACTTC; cdr3_aa: CASSTSGSSYEQYF
clone_size: few; j_call: TRBJ1-4; v_call: TRBV28; d_call: NA; cdr3_nt: TGTGCCAGCAGTTCGTCAGGGCCTTCAAATGAAAAACTGTTTTTT; cdr3_aa: CASSSSGPSNEKLFF
clone_size: NA; j_call: TRBJ1-6; v_call: TRBV12-3/TRBV12-4; d_call: NA; cdr3_nt: TGTGCCAGCTTCCCGCAGGAAACAGCGAATTCACCCCTCCACTTT; cdr3_aa: CASFPQETANSPLHF
clone_size: few; j_call: TRBJ1-1; v_call: TRBV20-1; d_call: NA; cdr3_nt: TGCAGTGCGCTACTGACAGTGAACACTGAAGCTTTCTTT; cdr3_aa: CSALLTVNTEAFF
clone_size: few; j_call: TRBJ2-1; v_call: TRBV20-1; d_call: NA; cdr3_nt: TGCAGTGGGCCGAAAGGGTCCTACAATGAGCAGTTCTTC; cdr3_aa: CSGPKGSYNEQFF
clone_size: few; j_call: TRBJ2-7; v_call: TRBV7-8; d_call: NA; cdr3_nt: TGTGCCGGCAGACAGTCGACAAGGTCCGAGCAGTACTTC; cdr3_aa: CAGRQSTRSEQYF
clone_size: NA; j_call: TRBJ1-4; v_call: TRBV30; d_call: NA; cdr3_nt: TGTGCCTGGAGTGTACGAGACTCCCACGCCCGAAAACTGTTTTTT; cdr3_aa: CAWSVRDSHARKLFF
clone_size: many; j_call: TRBJ2-1; v_call: TRBV7-8; d_call: NA; cdr3_nt: TGTGCCAGCAGCTTAGAGTCCTCAGGGGCGGATGAGCAGTTCTTC; cdr3_aa: CASSLESSGADEQFF
clone_size: many; j_call: TRBJ2-6; v_call: TRBV19; d_call: NA; cdr3_nt: TGTGCCAGTAGTCCCGTATCTACGGGGGCCAACGTCCTGACTTTC; cdr3_aa: CASSPVSTGANVLTF
clone_size: many; j_call: TRBJ2-7; v_call: TRBV29-1; d_call: NA; cdr3_nt: TGCAGCGTTGAGGGGGGGGGACACTCGTCCTACGAGCAGTACTTC; cdr3_aa: CSVEGGGHSSYEQYF
clone_size: NA; j_call: TRBJ2-3; v_call: TRBV4-1; d_call: NA; cdr3_nt: TGCGCCAGCAGCCAAGACGGGGGTAGCACAGATACGCAGTATTTT; cdr3_aa: CASSQDGGSTDTQYF
clone_size: few; j_call: TRBJ2-5; v_call: TRBV29-1; d_call: NA; cdr3_nt: TGCAGCGTTGAAGATGGCTTCAGGGAGACCCAGTACTTC; cdr3_aa: CSVEDGFRETQYF
clone_size: NA; j_call: TRBJ2-7; v_call: TRBV28; d_call: NA; cdr3_nt: TGTGCCAGCAGTTTCGTTGTAGGGACCTACGAGCAGTACTTC; cdr3_aa: CASSFVVGTYEQYF
clone_size: few; j_call: TRBJ2-3; v_call: TRBV4-2; d_call: NA; cdr3_nt: TGTGCCAGCAGCCAAGGGGGGGCTAGCGGCACAGATACGCAGTATTTT; cdr3_aa: CASSQGGASGTDTQYF
clone_size: NA; j_call: TRBJ2-1; v_call: TRBV10-3; d_call: TRBD2; cdr3_nt: TGTGCCATCAGCGGGCGGGGGGCTAGCGGGATCTACAATGAGCAGTTCTTC; cdr3_aa: CAISGRGASGIYNEQFF
clone_size: many; j_call: TRBJ1-1; v_call: TRBV20-1; d_call: NA; cdr3_nt: TGCAGTGCTAGTGACACTGAAGCTTTCTTT; cdr3_aa: CSASDTEAFF
clone_size: many; j_call: TRBJ1-1; v_call: TRBV29-1; d_call: NA; cdr3_nt: TGCAGCGTCCGGGCGGGCTTCACTGAAGCTTTCTTT; cdr3_aa: CSVRAGFTEAFF
clone_size: many; j_call: TRBJ2-7; v_call: TRBV5-6; d_call: TRBD1; cdr3_nt: TGTGCCAGCAGCCCGGGCCTGGACAGGGGCCTCCCCCACTACGAGCAGTACTTC; cdr3_aa: CASSPGLDRGLPHYEQYF
clone_size: NA; j_call: TRBJ2-4; v_call: TRBV5-4; d_call: NA; cdr3_nt: TGTGCCAGCAGCTCCCGGACTGGAGCCAAAAACATTCAGTACTTC; cdr3_aa: CASSSRTGAKNIQYF
clone_size: many; j_call: TRBJ1-5; v_call: TRBV6-2/TRBV6-3; d_call: NA; cdr3_nt: TGTGCCAGCAGTTACTCTGGGGCAAGGCCCCAGCATTTT; cdr3_aa: CASSYSGARPQHF
clone_size: NA; j_call: TRBJ2-7; v_call: TRBV7-2; d_call: TRBD1; cdr3_nt: TGTGCCAGCAGCCCCCAGGGGACAGGGGCCACCTACGAGCAGTACTTC; cdr3_aa: CASSPQGTGATYEQYF
clone_size: few; j_call: TRBJ1-2; v_call: TRBV20-1; d_call: NA; cdr3_nt: TGCAGTGCTAGAGAGCGGGGAGAGGTCGGCTACACCTTC; cdr3_aa: CSARERGEVGYTF